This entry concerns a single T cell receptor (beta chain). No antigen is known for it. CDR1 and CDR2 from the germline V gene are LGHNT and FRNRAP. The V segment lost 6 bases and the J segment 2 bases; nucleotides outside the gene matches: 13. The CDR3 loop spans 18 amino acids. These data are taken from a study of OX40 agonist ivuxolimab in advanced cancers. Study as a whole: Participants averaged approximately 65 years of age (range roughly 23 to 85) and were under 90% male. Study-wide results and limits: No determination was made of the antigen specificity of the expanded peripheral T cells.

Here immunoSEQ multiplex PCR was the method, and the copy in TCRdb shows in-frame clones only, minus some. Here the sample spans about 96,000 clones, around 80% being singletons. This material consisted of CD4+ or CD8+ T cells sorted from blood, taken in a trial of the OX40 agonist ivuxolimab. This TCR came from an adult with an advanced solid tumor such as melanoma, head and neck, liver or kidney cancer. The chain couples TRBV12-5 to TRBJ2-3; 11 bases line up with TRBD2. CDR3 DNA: TGTGCTAGTGGCCTGCTAGCGGGGGGCCCACCTGACACAGATACGCAGTATTTT. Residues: CASGLLAGGPPDTDTQYF.